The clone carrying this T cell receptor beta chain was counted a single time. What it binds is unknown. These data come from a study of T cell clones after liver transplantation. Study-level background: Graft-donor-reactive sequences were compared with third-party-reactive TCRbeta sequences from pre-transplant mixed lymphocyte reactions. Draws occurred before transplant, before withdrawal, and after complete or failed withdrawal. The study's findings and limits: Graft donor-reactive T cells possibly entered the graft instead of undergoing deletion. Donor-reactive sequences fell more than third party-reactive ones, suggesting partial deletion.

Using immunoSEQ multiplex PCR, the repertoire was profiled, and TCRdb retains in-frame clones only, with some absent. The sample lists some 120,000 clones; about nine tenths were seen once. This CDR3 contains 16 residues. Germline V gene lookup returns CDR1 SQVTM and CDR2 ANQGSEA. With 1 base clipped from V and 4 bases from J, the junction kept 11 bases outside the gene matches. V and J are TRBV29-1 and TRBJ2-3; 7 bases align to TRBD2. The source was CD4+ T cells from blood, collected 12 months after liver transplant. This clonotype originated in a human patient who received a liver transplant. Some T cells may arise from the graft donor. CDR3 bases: TGCAGCGTTGAAGGTGGTGGGACTACCCAACCAGATACGCAGTATTTT. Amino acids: CSVEGGGTTQPDTQYF.